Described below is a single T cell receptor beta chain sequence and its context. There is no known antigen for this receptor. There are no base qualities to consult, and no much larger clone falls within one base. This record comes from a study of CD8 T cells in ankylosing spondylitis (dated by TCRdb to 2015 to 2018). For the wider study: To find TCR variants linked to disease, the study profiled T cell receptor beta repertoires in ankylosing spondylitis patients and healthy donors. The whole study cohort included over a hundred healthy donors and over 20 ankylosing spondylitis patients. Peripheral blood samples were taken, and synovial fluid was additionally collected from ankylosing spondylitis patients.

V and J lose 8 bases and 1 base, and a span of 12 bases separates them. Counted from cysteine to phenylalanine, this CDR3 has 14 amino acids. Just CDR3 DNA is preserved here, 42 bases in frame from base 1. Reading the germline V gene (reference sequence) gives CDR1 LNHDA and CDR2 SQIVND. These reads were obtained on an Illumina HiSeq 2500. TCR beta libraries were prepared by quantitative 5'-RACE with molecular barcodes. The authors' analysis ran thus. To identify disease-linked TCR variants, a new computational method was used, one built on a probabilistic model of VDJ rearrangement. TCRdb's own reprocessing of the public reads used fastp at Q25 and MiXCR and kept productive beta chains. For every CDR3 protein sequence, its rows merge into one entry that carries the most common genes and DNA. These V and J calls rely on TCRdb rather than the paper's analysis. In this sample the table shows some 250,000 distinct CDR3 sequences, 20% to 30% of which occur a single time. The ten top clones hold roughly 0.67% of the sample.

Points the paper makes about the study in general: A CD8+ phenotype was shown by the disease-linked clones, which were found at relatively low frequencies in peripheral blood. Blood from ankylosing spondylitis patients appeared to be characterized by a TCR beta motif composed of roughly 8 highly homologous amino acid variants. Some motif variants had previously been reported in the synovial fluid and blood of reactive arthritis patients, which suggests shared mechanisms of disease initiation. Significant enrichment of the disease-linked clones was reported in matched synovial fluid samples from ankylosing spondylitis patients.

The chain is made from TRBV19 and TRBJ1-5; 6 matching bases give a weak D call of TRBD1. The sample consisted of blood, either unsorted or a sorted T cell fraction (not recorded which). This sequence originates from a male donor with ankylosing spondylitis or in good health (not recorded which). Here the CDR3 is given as CASRTRGSNQPQHF. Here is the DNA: TGTGCCAGTCGTACGAGGGGGAGCAATCAGCCCCAGCATTTT.